This TCR beta chain came from a study of cytomegalovirus exposure and HLA in healthy donors. Overall study results and limits: There were some V segments, including TRBV6-2 and TRBV6-3, excluded as indistinguishable. Follow-up analysis later connected one missense variant in DCLRE1C with trimming of TCR beta V- and J-genes.

PCR used 60 Vbeta primers and 13 Jbeta primers. TCRdb's copy holds only in-frame clones and misses some; the assay was immunoSEQ multiplex PCR. The sample carries 150,000 to 200,000 clones, 83% recorded once. The CDR3 extends over 16 amino acids. Trimming pared 3 bases from V and 8 bases from J, leaving 17 bases between. Germline values: CDR1 KGHSH, CDR2 LQKENI. While unrecorded immune exposures were likely, the donors were nominally healthy when sampled. Note on this clone: The target antigen is unknown.

The sample taken for sequencing was PBMCs. The chain joins TRBV18 to TRBJ1-6, with D tentatively TRBD1 (5 bases). The origin of this receptor is a man in his fifties in good health and CMV-seronegative. This CDR3 reads CASSPRRGGADSPLHF. The CDR3 nucleotides are TGTGCCAGCTCACCGCGGCGGGGCGGTGCGGATTCACCCCTCCACTTT.